These T cell receptor beta chains were read from a single sample in a study of blood T cell repertoires in COVID-19. The table came from immunoSEQ multiplex PCR; TCRdb's copy has only in-frame clones and leaves some out. Of 150,000 to 170,000 clones in the sample, roughly 85% were seen once. The sample comprised peripheral blood. The origin of the receptors is a woman aged 55-69 years with COVID-19, enrolled during active disease. CDR3s include the opening cysteine and the closing phenylalanine or tryptophan.

V	J	CDR3
TRBV18	TRBJ1-5	CASSPQGGQPQHF
TRBV3-1/TRBV3-2	TRBJ1-6	CASSQAVSGGYSPLHF
TRBV5-1	TRBJ1-4	CASSLQGGYNEKLFF
TRBV6-5	TRBJ1-5	CASSPQGNNQPQHF
TRBV7-9	TRBJ2-1	CASSLAGRKSQFF
TRBV27	TRBJ2-1	CASSFLSGRVNEQFF
TRBV20-1	TRBJ1-1	CSARDTGLAFF
TRBV9	TRBJ2-7	CASSVGTTTYEQYF
TRBV7-3	TRBJ1-2	CASSQAGTGGEANYGYTF
TRBV9	TRBJ1-5	CASSGPGGLQPQHF
TRBV29-1	TRBJ1-1	CSVELNRENTEAFF
TRBV2	TRBJ1-5	CASSASGQGNQPQHF